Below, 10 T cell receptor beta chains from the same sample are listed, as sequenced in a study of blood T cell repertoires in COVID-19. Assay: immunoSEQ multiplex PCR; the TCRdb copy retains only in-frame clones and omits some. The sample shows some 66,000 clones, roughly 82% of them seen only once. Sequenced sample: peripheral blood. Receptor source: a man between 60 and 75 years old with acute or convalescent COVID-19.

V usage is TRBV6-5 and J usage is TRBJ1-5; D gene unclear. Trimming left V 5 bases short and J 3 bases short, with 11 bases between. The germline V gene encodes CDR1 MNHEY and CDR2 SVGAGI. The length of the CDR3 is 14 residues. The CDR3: CASSRGGSNQPQHF. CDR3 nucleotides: TGTGCCAGCAGTAGAGGTGGATCCAATCAGCCCCAGCATTTT.

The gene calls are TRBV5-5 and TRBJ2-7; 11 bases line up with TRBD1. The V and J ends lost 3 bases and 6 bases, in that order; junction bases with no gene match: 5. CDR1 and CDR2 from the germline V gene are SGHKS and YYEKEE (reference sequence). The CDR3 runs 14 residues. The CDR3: CASSSGQGAFEQYF. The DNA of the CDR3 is TGTGCCAGCAGCTCAGGACAGGGGGCCTTCGAGCAGTACTTC.

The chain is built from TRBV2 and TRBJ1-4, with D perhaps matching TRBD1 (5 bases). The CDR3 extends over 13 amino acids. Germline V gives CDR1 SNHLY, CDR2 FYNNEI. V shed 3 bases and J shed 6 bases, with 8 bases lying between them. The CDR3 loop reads CASSEGEDEKLFF. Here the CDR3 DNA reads TGTGCCAGCAGTGAGGGGGAGGATGAAAAACTGTTTTTT.

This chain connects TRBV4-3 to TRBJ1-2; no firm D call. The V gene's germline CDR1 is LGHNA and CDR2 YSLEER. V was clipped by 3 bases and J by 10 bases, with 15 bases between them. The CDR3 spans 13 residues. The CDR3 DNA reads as TGCGCCAGCAGCCACACGGACGGACTCGACTACACCTTC. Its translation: CASSHTDGLDYTF.

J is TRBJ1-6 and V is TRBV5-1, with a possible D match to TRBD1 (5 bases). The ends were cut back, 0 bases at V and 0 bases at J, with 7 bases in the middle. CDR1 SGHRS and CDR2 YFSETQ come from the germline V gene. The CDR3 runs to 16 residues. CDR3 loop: CASSLGGGSYNSPLHF. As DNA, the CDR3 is TGCGCCAGCAGCTTGGGCGGGGGCTCCTATAATTCACCCCTCCACTTT.

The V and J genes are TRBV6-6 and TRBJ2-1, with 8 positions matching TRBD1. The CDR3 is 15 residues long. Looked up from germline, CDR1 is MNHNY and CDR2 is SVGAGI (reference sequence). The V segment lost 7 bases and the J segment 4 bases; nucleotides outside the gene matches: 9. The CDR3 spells CASMPPGGWYNEQFF. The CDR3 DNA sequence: TGTGCCAGCATGCCCCCAGGGGGCTGGTACAATGAGCAGTTCTTC.

The CDR3 loop is CASSIGRGAVPSYEQYF. DNA of the CDR3: TGTGCCAGTAGTATCGGCAGGGGAGCGGTCCCTTCCTACGAGCAGTACTTC. This chain links TRBV19 with TRBJ2-7; a possible D gene is TRBD1 (6 bases). CDR1 and CDR2 from the germline V gene are LNHDA and SQIVND (reference sequence). The CDR3 loop spans 17 amino acids. V shed 3 bases and J shed 1 base, with 19 bases lying between them.

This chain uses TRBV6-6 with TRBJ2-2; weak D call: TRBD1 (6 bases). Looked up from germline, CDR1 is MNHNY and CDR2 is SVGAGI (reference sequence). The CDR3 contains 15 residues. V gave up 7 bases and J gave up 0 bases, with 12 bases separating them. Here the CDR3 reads CASIKTGANTGELFF. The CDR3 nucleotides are TGTGCCAGCATTAAGACAGGAGCGAACACCGGGGAGCTGTTTTTT.

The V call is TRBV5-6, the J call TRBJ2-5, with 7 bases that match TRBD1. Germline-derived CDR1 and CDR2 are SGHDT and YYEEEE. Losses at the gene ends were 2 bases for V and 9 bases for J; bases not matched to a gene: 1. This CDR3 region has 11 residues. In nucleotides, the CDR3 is TGTGCCAGCAGCTTCCAGGGGGCCCAGTACTTC. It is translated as CASSFQGAQYF.

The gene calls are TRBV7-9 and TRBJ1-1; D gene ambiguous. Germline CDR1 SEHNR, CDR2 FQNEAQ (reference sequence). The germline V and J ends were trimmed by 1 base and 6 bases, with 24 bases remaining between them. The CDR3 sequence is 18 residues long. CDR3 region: CASSLGLPWATSDAEAFF. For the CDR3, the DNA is TGTGCCAGCAGCTTAGGTCTACCATGGGCCACAAGTGACGCTGAAGCTTTCTTT.